This is a list of T cell receptor beta chains from one sample in a study of blood T cell repertoires in COVID-19. The repertoire was sequenced with immunoSEQ multiplex PCR; TCRdb's copy has only in-frame clones and lacks some. Seen here are 30,000 to 40,000 clones, around 82% observed once, and the top ten hold 3% to 4%. The sequenced sample was peripheral blood. These receptors all come from a man aged 50-60 years with acute or convalescent COVID-19. Each CDR3 is given with its conserved first and last residue. The order of the fields is D gene, clone size, J gene, V gene, CDR3 protein, CDR3 DNA. A D gene is named only where the DNA matches it firmly. Clone size is not always given. Where it is, it says once, few, many or a class for expanded clones.

d_gene: TRBD1; abundance: .; j_gene: TRBJ1-1; v_gene: TRBV3-1/TRBV3-2; CDR3aa: CASSQGGQVNPGTEAFF; CDR3nt: TGTGCCAGCAGCCAAGGGGGACAGGTTAACCCCGGCACTGAAGCTTTCTTT
d_gene: TRBD1; abundance: .; j_gene: TRBJ1-1; v_gene: TRBV9; CDR3aa: CASSVEIQGKAEAFF; CDR3nt: TGTGCCAGCAGCGTCGAAATACAGGGGAAGGCTGAAGCTTTCTTT
d_gene: TRBD1; abundance: .; j_gene: TRBJ2-1; v_gene: TRBV30; CDR3aa: CAWSHGTGSYNEQFF; CDR3nt: TGTGCCTGGAGCCACGGGACAGGCTCCTACAATGAGCAGTTCTTC
d_gene: .; abundance: .; j_gene: TRBJ1-4; v_gene: TRBV7-3; CDR3aa: CASSFLYLRGGREKLFF; CDR3nt: TGTGCCAGCAGCTTTCTTTACCTCAGGGGCGGTCGTGAAAAACTGTTTTTT
d_gene: .; abundance: .; j_gene: TRBJ2-3; v_gene: TRBV9; CDR3aa: CASSVTAGQLTDTQYF; CDR3nt: TGTGCCAGCAGCGTCACCGCAGGACAGCTCACAGATACGCAGTATTTT
d_gene: .; abundance: .; j_gene: TRBJ1-3; v_gene: TRBV19; CDR3aa: CASSLTASSGNTIYF; CDR3nt: TGTGCCAGTAGTCTGACTGCCTCGTCTGGAAACACCATATATTTT
d_gene: .; abundance: .; j_gene: TRBJ1-2; v_gene: TRBV6-5; CDR3aa: CASRPTGLSHGYTF; CDR3nt: TGTGCCAGCAGACCTACAGGGCTAAGCCATGGCTACACCTTC
d_gene: TRBD1; abundance: .; j_gene: TRBJ1-6; v_gene: TRBV5-6; CDR3aa: CASSLFETGDNSPLHF; CDR3nt: TGTGCCAGCAGCTTGTTTGAGACAGGGGATAATTCACCCCTCCACTTT
d_gene: .; abundance: .; j_gene: TRBJ2-1; v_gene: TRBV5-5; CDR3aa: CASSLRQAYNEQFF; CDR3nt: TGTGCCAGCAGCTTGAGACAGGCCTACAATGAGCAGTTCTTC
d_gene: TRBD1; abundance: few; j_gene: TRBJ1-1; v_gene: TRBV6-5; CDR3aa: CASSYGGQGLTEAFF; CDR3nt: TGTGCCAGCAGTTACGGGGGACAGGGGTTAACTGAAGCTTTCTTT
d_gene: TRBD1; abundance: .; j_gene: TRBJ1-2; v_gene: TRBV11-2; CDR3aa: CASSLDGAGQVGRGYTF; CDR3nt: TGTGCCAGCAGCTTAGATGGTGCGGGACAGGTGGGACGAGGCTACACCTTC
d_gene: .; abundance: .; j_gene: TRBJ2-5; v_gene: TRBV19; CDR3aa: CASSMTGRGGETQYF; CDR3nt: TGTGCCAGTAGTATGACGGGTAGGGGCGGAGAGACCCAGTACTTC
d_gene: TRBD1; abundance: .; j_gene: TRBJ2-1; v_gene: TRBV2; CDR3aa: CASSEGRGLNEQFF; CDR3nt: TGTGCCAGCAGTGAGGGCAGGGGGCTCAATGAGCAGTTCTTC
d_gene: TRBD2; abundance: .; j_gene: TRBJ2-1; v_gene: TRBV27; CDR3aa: CASSLGSTREVYNEQFF; CDR3nt: TGTGCCAGCAGTTTAGGATCGACCCGGGAGGTCTACAATGAGCAGTTCTTC
d_gene: .; abundance: .; j_gene: TRBJ2-7; v_gene: TRBV1; CDR3aa: CTSSQDLNERGWSRNYEQYF; CDR3nt: TGCACCAGCAGCCAAGATCTTAATGAGCGGGGCTGGTCCCGTAACTACGAGCAGTACTTC
d_gene: .; abundance: .; j_gene: TRBJ2-7; v_gene: TRBV6-5; CDR3aa: CASSRSRGEQYF; CDR3nt: TGTGCCAGTAGTAGGTCCAGAGGCGAGCAGTACTTC
d_gene: TRBD2; abundance: .; j_gene: TRBJ2-5; v_gene: TRBV5-1; CDR3aa: CASSSPPIAGVQETQYF; CDR3nt: TGCGCCAGCAGCTCTCCCCCTATAGCGGGGGTCCAAGAGACCCAGTACTTC